This T cell receptor (beta chain) was observed in a study of blood T cells in healthy people across ages (dated by TCRdb to the mid-2010s). As for the study more broadly: In model experiments, roughly one uniquely barcoded TCR beta cDNA molecule per two T cells was captured by template switching. Using deep sequencing normalized with unique cDNA molecular identifiers, the study measured how TCR beta repertoire diversity changes with age. Using the same blood draw, the study looked at two additional independent replicas of 1 million unique cDNA reads for two donors, one aged 18 to 30 and the other aged 80 or older. The donors were divided into four age groups: young (average around 17 years), middle-aged (about 40), aged (approximately 64) and long-lived (roughly 82). To avoid experimental bias, donors of different ages were distributed randomly across sequencing lanes. Study-wide findings and limitations: Estimates of total diversity based on one million sequenced T cells were considered lower bounds and underestimates. Compared with the aged group, the long-lived group had more naive CD4+ T cells, fewer expanded clones and increased TCR diversity, a pattern suggesting age selection. A strong correlation was found between observed TCR beta diversity and the percentage of naive T cells measured by flow cytometry. Because the CMV infection status of the donors was unknown, age-related changes in expanded clonotypes may potentially have been confounded. Observed TCR beta diversity per million T cells fell roughly linearly with age, and a significant reduction was already apparent by age about 43. Since profiling was done on bulk unsorted PBMCs, naive and antigen-experienced compartments could not be conclusively compared.

The library came from 5' RACE. TCRdb lists the instrument as Illumina HiSeq 2500. A second about 7 to 12 cycle PCR used a sample-barcoded 5' primer and a J-beta primer mix. A template-switch 5' adaptor carrying 12 random nucleotides introduced a unique molecular identifier onto each TCR beta cDNA molecule. At least 2.5 million CDR3-containing paired-end reads were obtained from each sample. All of the RNA was converted into first-strand cDNA using the Mint cDNA synthesis kit, with a TRBC-specific oligonucleotide serving as the primer. After uracil-DNA glycosylase treatment, a first 18-cycle PCR used universal primers M1SS and BC2_uni_R on all cDNA. Turning to the authors' computational methods: For normalization, 1 million high-quality reads were randomly selected from each sample, with every read carrying a distinct molecular identifier. Instead of being binned into consensus sequences, reads that shared molecular identifiers were thrown out. MiTCR, with a Q25 quality threshold and the strictest error-elimination algorithm, was used for CDR3 identification, clonotype clustering and error correction. A nonparametric unseen species model using Euler transformation provided a lower-bound estimate of total TCR beta diversity. The public reads were quality trimmed at Q25 with fastp and then assembled into clones with MiXCR by TCRdb, keeping productive beta chains. Identical CDR3 proteins give one entry, which carries the most common genes and DNA. The V and J calls shown here were made by TCRdb, not taken from the authors' results. This sample holds around 710,000 distinct CDR3 sequences; roughly 44% were observed only once. Clones ranked in the top ten supply 20% to 25% of the sample.

Systemically healthy Caucasian individuals from Russia, approximately 39 in total and aged roughly 6 to 95 years, were included as donors. Each donor gave approximately 9.3 milliliters of peripheral blood, collected into EDTA-treated Vacutainer tubes. PBMCs were isolated by Ficoll-Paque density-gradient centrifugation, with at least 7 million obtained per sample. Total RNA, at least 6 micrograms per sample, was extracted from PBMCs with Trizol reagent. For every donor, flow cytometry on a PBMC aliquot measured the percentage of naive CD45RAhigh/CD27high T cells. The junction carries 15 bases between V and J, which are trimmed by 3 bases and 4 bases respectively. CDR1 DFQATT and CDR2 SNEGSKA were looked up in the germline V gene (reference sequence). The cysteine opens and the phenylalanine closes a CDR3 of 14 amino acids. The entry retains the CDR3 DNA only, 42 bases that are in frame from base 1.

This clonotype was seen a few times. It lacks a known antigen. Per-base qualities were not stored, and no clone one base away is much larger. Sequenced input: blood. The receptor comes from a woman in her fifties or sixties in good health. The V gene is TRBV20-1 and the J gene is TRBJ1-2; a tentative D call is TRBD1 (5 bases match). The CDR3 amino acid sequence is: CSASSGGEGYGYTF. The nucleotide sequence is TGCAGTGCTAGTAGCGGGGGTGAAGGCTATGGCTACACCTTC.